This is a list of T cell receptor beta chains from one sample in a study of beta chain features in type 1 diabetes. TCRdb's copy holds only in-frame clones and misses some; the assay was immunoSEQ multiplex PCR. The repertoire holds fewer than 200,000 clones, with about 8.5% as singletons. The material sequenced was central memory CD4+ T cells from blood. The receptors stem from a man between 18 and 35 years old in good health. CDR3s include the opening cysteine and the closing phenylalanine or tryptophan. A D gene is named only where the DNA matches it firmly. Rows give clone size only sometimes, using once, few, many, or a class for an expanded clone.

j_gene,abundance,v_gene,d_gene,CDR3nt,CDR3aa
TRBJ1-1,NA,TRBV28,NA,TGTGCCAGCAGTCTATGGACGGGTAACACTGAAGCTTTCTTT,CASSLWTGNTEAFF
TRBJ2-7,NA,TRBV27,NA,TGTGCCAGCAGTTTATTCAGGGACTCCTACGAGCAGTACTTC,CASSLFRDSYEQYF
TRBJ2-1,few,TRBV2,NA,TGTGCCAGCACAGTTTTCAATGAGCAGTTCTTC,CASTVFNEQFF
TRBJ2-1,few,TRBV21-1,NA,TGTGCCAGCAGGGGAGCTAGCGGCCGATCAGCGGCCTACAATGAGCAGTTCTTC,CASRGASGRSAAYNEQFF
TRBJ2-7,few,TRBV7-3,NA,TGTGCCAGCAGCTTAGGGCGCGCTTACGAGCAGTACTTC,CASSLGRAYEQYF
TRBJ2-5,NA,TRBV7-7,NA,TGTGCCAGCAGCGTAGCGGTCAGCCGGGGAGAGACCCAGTACTTC,CASSVAVSRGETQYF
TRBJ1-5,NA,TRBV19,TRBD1,TGTGCCAGTAGCCGGGACAGGTCGGGGGCCCAGCCCCAGCATTTT,CASSRDRSGAQPQHF
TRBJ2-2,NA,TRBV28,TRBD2,TGTGCCAGCAGCCAAGGCGGGAGGGCCGGGGAGCTGTTTTTT,CASSQGGRAGELFF
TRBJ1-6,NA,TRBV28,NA,TGTGCCAGCAGTTTTGGGTGGACAGTTCCTTCACCCCTCCACTTT,CASSFGWTVPSPLHF
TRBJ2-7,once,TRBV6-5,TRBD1,TGTGCCAGCAAACAGACAGGGGTTAGCTCCTACGAGCAGTACTTC,CASKQTGVSSYEQYF
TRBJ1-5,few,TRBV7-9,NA,TGTGCCAGCAGCTTAGGGGGCTTGAATCAGCCCCAGCATTTT,CASSLGGLNQPQHF
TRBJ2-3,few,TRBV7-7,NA,TGTGCCAGCAGCCAAAGGTTAGGACTCGACACAGATACGCAGTATTTT,CASSQRLGLDTDTQYF
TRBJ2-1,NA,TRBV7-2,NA,TGTGCCAGCAGCTCGGAAGGACAAGCCTACAATGAGCAGTTCTTC,CASSSEGQAYNEQFF
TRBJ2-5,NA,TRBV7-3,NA,TGTGCCAGCAGCTTAGCTTCGGCAGGGGAGACCCAGTACTTC,CASSLASAGETQYF
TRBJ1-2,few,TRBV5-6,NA,TGTGCCAGCAGCTCGATTCCGACAAGGGGCTACACCTTC,CASSSIPTRGYTF
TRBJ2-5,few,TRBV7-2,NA,TGTGCCAGCAGCTTATCGGGTTCTGCAGAGACCCAGTACTTC,CASSLSGSAETQYF
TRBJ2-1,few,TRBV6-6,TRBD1,TGTGCCAGCAGTTCAGTGGGGGACAGGGAGCAGTTCTTC,CASSSVGDREQFF
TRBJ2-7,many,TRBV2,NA,TGTGCCAGCAGCCGACAGACAGGGAGGTCCTACGAGCAGTACTTC,CASSRQTGRSYEQYF
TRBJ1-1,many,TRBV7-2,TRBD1,TGTGCCAGCAGCAGGGACAGGGCGGCTGAAGCTTTCTTT,CASSRDRAAEAFF
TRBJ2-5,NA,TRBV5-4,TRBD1,TGTGCCAGCAGCATGTCTTTAGGACAGGGTGGAGAGACCCAGTACTTC,CASSMSLGQGGETQYF
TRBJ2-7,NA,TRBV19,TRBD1,TGTGCCAGTAGCCCGGGGACAGGGACTACCTACGAGCAGTACTTC,CASSPGTGTTYEQYF
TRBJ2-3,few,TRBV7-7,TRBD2,TGTGCCAGCAGCCCCAGCGGGGGGTACACAGATACGCAGTATTTT,CASSPSGGYTDTQYF
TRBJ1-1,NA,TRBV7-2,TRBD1,TGTGCCAGCAGCTTAGTGACAGGGTCGGCCACTGAAGCTTTCTTT,CASSLVTGSATEAFF
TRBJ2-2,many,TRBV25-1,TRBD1,TGTGCCAGCAGTAAAGGGAGACAGGGGCCCACCGGGGAGCTGTTTTTT,CASSKGRQGPTGELFF
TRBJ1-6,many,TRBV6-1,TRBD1,TGTGCCAGCAGTGAAGTGACAGGGGGCTTTTCACCCCTCCACTTT,CASSEVTGGFSPLHF
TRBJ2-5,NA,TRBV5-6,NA,TGTGCCAGCAGCTTGGCAGCGGGGCAGGGGGAGACCCAGTACTTC,CASSLAAGQGETQYF
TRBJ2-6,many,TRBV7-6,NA,TGTGCCGCAAGCGGGCCGAGCTCTGGGGCCAACGTCCTGACTTTC,CAASGPSSGANVLTF
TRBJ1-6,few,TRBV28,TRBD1,TGTGCCACTAAGGGACAGGGCTATTCACCCCTCCACTTT,CATKGQGYSPLHF
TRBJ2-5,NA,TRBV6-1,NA,TGTGCCAGCAGGGATACAGGGCTTCTGGAGACCCAGTACTTC,CASRDTGLLETQYF
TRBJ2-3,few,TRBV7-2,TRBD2,TGTGCCAGCAGCCAGCCAGCGGGAGGCACAGATACGCAGTATTTT,CASSQPAGGTDTQYF
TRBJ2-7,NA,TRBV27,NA,TGTGCCAGCAGTTCAGTAAGCGAGCAGTACTTC,CASSSVSEQYF
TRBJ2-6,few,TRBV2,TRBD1,TGTGCCAGCGGGGGGGGACAGGGGGCGCGCGGGGCCAACGTCCTGACTTTC,CASGGGQGARGANVLTF
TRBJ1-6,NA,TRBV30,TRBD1,TGTGCCTGGAGTGGGACAGGGGGAGGTAATTCACCCCTCCACTTT,CAWSGTGGGNSPLHF
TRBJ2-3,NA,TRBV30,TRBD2,TGTGCCTGGAGTCCTCCCCTAGCGGGAAAGTCAGATACGCAGTATTTT,CAWSPPLAGKSDTQYF
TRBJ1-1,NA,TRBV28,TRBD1,TGTGCCAGCAGTCACTACAGGGGGCTTACTGAAGCTTTCTTT,CASSHYRGLTEAFF
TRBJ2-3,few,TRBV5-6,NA,TGTGCCAGCAGCTTTAGTCATCGGAGGACAGATACGCAGTATTTT,CASSFSHRRTDTQYF
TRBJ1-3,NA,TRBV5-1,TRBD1,TGCGCCAGCAGCACCCAGGGGGGTGGAAACACCATATATTTT,CASSTQGGGNTIYF
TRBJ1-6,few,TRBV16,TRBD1,TGTGCCAGCGGACCTCGGGACAGGAATTCACCCCTCCACTTT,CASGPRDRNSPLHF